This T cell receptor (beta chain) was profiled in a study of blood T cell repertoires in COVID-19 (TCRdb year 2020). Broadly, across the study: Samples covering the acute and convalescent phases of COVID-19 were provided by collaborators in the United States, Italy and Spain. The material from the prospective study consisted of cDNA or gDNA derived from T cells, B-cell-depleted T cells, or PBMCs. Subjects who had been exposed to COVID-19, were actively infected with it, or had recovered from it provided the deeply sampled blood TCRbeta repertoires that made up the dataset. The repertoires were released in a freely available public database meant as a resource for research on the immune response to SARS-CoV-2. The samples were drawn from two sources: the first 160 participants of the ongoing ImmuneRACE study, and 1,200 or so subjects contributed by 6 global collaborators. Sample metadata almost always included a de-identified subject ID, COVID-19 status, age in years and sex. Where available, HLA class I and class II types were taken from metadata supplied by the sample provider and were not determined by assay-based typing. Study-wide conclusions, independent of this receptor: Clinical and demographic metadata were provided uncurated, with the amount varying by source and participant.

About this clone itself: The antigen this receptor binds is unknown. Base qualities are not provided; no much larger clone lies one nucleotide away.

The junction shows trimming of 4 bases on V and 3 bases on J, and the gene matches do not reach 3 bases of it. Taken from cysteine to phenylalanine, the CDR3 has 15 residues. Only the CDR3 DNA is retained, 45 bases long and in frame from the first base. CDR1 MNHEY and CDR2 SVGAGI are derived from the germline V gene. The immunoSEQ Assay, a bias-controlled multiplex PCR, was used to amplify TCRbeta CDR3 regions from genomic DNA. Under the source paper's analysis protocol: The number of nucleated cells in each sample was estimated by amplification of reference gene primers within the assay. To quantify the absolute abundance of each unique TCRbeta CDR3 rearrangement, sequence reads were collapsed and filtered. For each sample, productive Simpson clonality was calculated by taking the square root of Simpson's diversity index across productive rearrangements. This is the immuneACCESS table as TCRdb keeps it, with only in-frame sequences that have V and J called. A part of the clones is gone; compared with another copy, unresolved V genes explain less than half, and the rest is unexplained. D and trimming were read from the DNA, whereas the V and J calls and clone size are those reported in that table. Across this sample there are 90,000 to 100,000 clones, with 86% seen only once. The ten largest make up about 1.7% of the sample.

The collaborating institutions used their own protocols to collect whole blood in K2EDTA tubes. Collaborator samples were shipped for TCRbeta analysis as frozen whole blood, isolated PBMCs, or DNA extracted from either sample type. The sequenced material came from peripheral blood. This chain is built from TRBV6-5 and TRBJ2-1, with 10 junctional bases fitting TRBD2. The TCR was taken from a man older than 75 with acute or convalescent COVID-19. The nucleotide sequence is TGTGCCAGCAGTTTGACTAGCGGGCACTACAATGAGCAGTTCTTC. It is translated as CASSLTSGHYNEQFF.